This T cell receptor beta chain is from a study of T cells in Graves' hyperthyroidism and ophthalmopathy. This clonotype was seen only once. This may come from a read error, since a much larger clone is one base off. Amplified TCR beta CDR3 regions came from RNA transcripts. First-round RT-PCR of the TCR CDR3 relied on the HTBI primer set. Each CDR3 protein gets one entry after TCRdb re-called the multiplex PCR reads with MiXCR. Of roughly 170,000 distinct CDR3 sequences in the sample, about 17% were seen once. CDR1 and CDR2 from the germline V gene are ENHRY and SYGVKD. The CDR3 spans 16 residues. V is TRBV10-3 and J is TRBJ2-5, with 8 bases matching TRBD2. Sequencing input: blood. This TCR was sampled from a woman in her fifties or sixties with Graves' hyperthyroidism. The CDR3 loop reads CAIRESSGGALETQYF. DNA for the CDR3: TGTGCCATCCGTGAGTCGTCCGGGGGGGCGCTGGAGACCCAGTACTTC.